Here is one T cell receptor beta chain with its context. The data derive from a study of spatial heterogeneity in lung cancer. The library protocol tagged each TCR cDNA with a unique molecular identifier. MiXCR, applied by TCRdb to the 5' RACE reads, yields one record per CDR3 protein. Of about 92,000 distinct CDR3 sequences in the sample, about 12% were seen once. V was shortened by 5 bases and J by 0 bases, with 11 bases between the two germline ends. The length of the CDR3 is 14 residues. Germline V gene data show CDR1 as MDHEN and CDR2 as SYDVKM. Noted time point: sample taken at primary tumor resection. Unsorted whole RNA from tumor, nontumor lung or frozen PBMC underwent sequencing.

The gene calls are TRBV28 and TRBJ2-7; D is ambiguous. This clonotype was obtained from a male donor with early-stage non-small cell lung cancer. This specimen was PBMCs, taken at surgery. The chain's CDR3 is CASSLAAGSYEQYF. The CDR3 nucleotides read TGTGCCAGCAGTCTCGCAGCAGGCTCCTACGAGCAGTACTTC.